Shown below are 30 T cell receptor beta chains from a single sample sequenced in a study of T cell repertoires in cytomegalovirus infection. TCRdb re-analysed the reads in MiXCR, keeping a single row per CDR3 protein. The table shows roughly 280,000 distinct CDR3 sequences, with roughly an eighth occurring only once. The sample was PBMCs. The receptors come from a human donor in good health (CMV status not recorded). Some clones in this sample may be carry-over from other donors' samples.

The V and J genes are TRBV20-1 and TRBJ1-1; TRBD1 aligns across 8 bases. The germline V gene has CDR1 DFQATT and CDR2 SNEGSKA (reference sequence). This CDR3 contains 12 residues. Trimming removed 6 bases from V and 6 bases from J; junction bases left unmatched: 6. CDR3 coding DNA: TGCAGTGCCTCCACAGGGGGGCCTGAAGCTTTCTTT. Its protein is CSASTGGPEAFF.

This clonotype has a handful of counts. The rearrangement links TRBV5-6 to TRBJ2-1; 9 positions match TRBD1. CDR3 length equals 13 residues. The germline gives CDR1 SGHDT, CDR2 YYEEEE. Trimming took 4 bases from V and 10 from J; bases not matched to a gene: 6. The CDR3 nucleotides are TGTGCCAGCAGCAGGACAGGGGTAGGCGAGCAGTTCTTC. The encoded protein is CASSRTGVGEQFF.

In this sample, this clonotype turned up many times. The V and J genes are TRBV20-1 and TRBJ1-1; D gene ambiguous. The germline V and J ends were trimmed by 5 bases and 1 base, with 8 bases remaining between them. The germline V gene encodes CDR1 DFQATT and CDR2 SNEGSKA (reference sequence). The CDR3 length is 12 residues. The CDR3 region is CSAGIRNTEAFF. As DNA, the CDR3 is TGCAGTGCTGGAATCCGGAACACTGAAGCTTTCTTT.

This clonotype was observed a handful of times. V usage is TRBV27 and J usage is TRBJ2-7; 7 bases match TRBD1. V was pared by 5 bases and J by 4 bases, with 11 bases of the junction left unmatched. CDR1 is MNHEY and CDR2 is SMNVEV in the germline V gene (reference sequence). The CDR3 loop spans 15 amino acids. CDR3 sequence: CASSRGGVREYEQYF. The CDR3 DNA sequence: TGTGCCAGCAGTCGAGGGGGCGTCAGGGAATACGAGCAGTACTTC.

This clonotype was detected many times. The V and J genes are TRBV7-2 and TRBJ1-1; tentative D call: TRBD1 (6 bases). V was pared by 1 base and J by 3 bases, with 24 bases between. Germline assignment: CDR1 SGHTA and CDR2 FQGNSA. The CDR3 spans 19 residues. Here the CDR3 DNA reads TGTGCCAGCAGCTTAGTCTCCTCGTTCTCCGGGACACTGGACACTGAAGCTTTCTTT. Translating it yields CASSLVSSFSGTLDTEAFF.

This clonotype was detected many times. The V call is TRBV7-3, the J call TRBJ1-1; no clear D gene. Trimming took 0 bases from V and 3 from J, leaving 14 bases between them. Germline loops: CDR1 SGHTA, CDR2 FQGTGA. The length of the CDR3 is 16 residues. CDR3 in DNA: TGTGCCAGCAGCTTAACGAGGCCAGTTGGAGACACTGAAGCTTTCTTT. Protein: CASSLTRPVGDTEAFF.

This clonotype has only a few counts. This sequence joins TRBV6-2 or TRBV6-3 and TRBJ2-2, with D perhaps TRBD1 (5 bases). From germline, CDR1 is MNHEY and CDR2 SVGEGT. The CDR3 contains 16 residues. The V and J ends lost 6 bases and 8 bases respectively, with 22 bases between them. The CDR3: CASSPNRQRLVGELFF. The DNA of the CDR3 is TGTGCCAGCAGCCCTAACCGACAGCGTCTCGTAGGGGAGCTGTTTTTT.

The sample holds many counts of this clonotype. The rearrangement links TRBV7-3 to TRBJ2-1; 7 bases match TRBD2. Germline loops: CDR1 SGHTA, CDR2 FQGTGA. The CDR3 sequence is 14 residues long. Trimming took 5 bases from V and 7 from J; bases not matched to a gene: 8. CDR3 region: CASSPSSGSNEQFF. Here the CDR3 DNA reads TGTGCCAGCAGCCCGAGTAGCGGGTCGAATGAGCAGTTCTTC.

The chain carries TRBV28 and TRBJ2-5; 8 bases are shared with TRBD2. The J segment lost 6 bases and the V segment lost 8 bases, leaving 23 bases of the junction unmatched. Germline lookup yields CDR1 MDHEN and CDR2 SYDVKM. The CDR3 is made up of 18 amino acids. CDR3 protein: CASCPKLADGVTKQTQYF. The CDR3 coding sequence is TGTGCCAGCTGCCCCAAACTAGCGGATGGGGTGACTAAACAGACCCAGTACTTC.

This clonotype was counted at least ten times. The chain is built from TRBV7-8 and TRBJ1-1; TRBD1 matches 8 bases. CDR1 is SGHVS, CDR2 FQNEAQ, per germline. V shed 6 bases, J shed 7 bases, and the junction held 4 bases outside the gene matches. This CDR3 is 12 amino acids long. The DNA of the CDR3 is TGTGCCAGCAGTCACGGACAGGGTGAAGCTTTCTTT. Its protein is CASSHGQGEAFF.

This clonotype was found a few times. CDR3 sequence reads: CASSPTLGQGAPLQPQHF. The CDR3 DNA sequence: TGTGCCAGCAGCCCCACCTTGGGGCAGGGGGCGCCCCTTCAGCCCCAGCATTTT. The rearrangement uses TRBV7-6 and TRBJ1-5; 8 positions agree with TRBD1. This CDR3 has 18 residues. Trimming cost V 5 bases and J 6 bases; bases outside gene matches: 18. From germline, CDR1 is SGHVS and CDR2 FNYEAQ.

This clonotype was detected a few times. The gene calls are TRBV4-3 and TRBJ2-7; 10 bases are a match to TRBD2. The CDR3 is 15 residues long. Germline assignment: CDR1 LGHNA and CDR2 YSLEER. J lost 8 bases, V lost 0 bases, and 7 bases had no gene match. Here the CDR3 reads CASSQEVLAGRKQYF. CDR3 bases: TGCGCCAGCAGCCAAGAGGTACTAGCGGGAAGAAAGCAGTACTTC.

The chain joins TRBV5-1 to TRBJ2-7; D is uncertain. CDR1 is SGHRS, CDR2 YFSETQ, per germline. The CDR3 is 13 residues long. The V and J ends lost 0 bases and 5 bases respectively, with 9 bases between them. CDR3 in DNA: TGCGCCAGCAGCTTGGGAACTTTAAACGAGCAGTACTTC. Translated, it gives CASSLGTLNEQYF.

This clonotype was detected ten times or more. The chain has TRBV7-2 and TRBJ2-1; TRBD1 agrees at 9 bases. Trimming took 1 base from V and 4 from J; bases not matched to a gene: 5. Germline CDR1 and CDR2: SGHTA and FQGNSA. The CDR3 spans 16 residues. The CDR3, as DNA: TGTGCCAGCAGCTTAGGGTGGGACAGGGAATACAATGAGCAGTTCTTC. Its translation is CASSLGWDREYNEQFF.

This clonotype was seen a few times. The V gene is TRBV20-1, the J gene TRBJ1-2; no clear D gene. Per germline, CDR1 DFQATT and CDR2 SNEGSKA (reference sequence). The CDR3 has 12 amino acids. Deletions cut 5 bases from V and 8 bases from J, with 15 bases between. DNA of the CDR3: TGCAGTGCTTCCCTAACAGAGCGAGGCTACACCTTC. Amino acid sequence: CSASLTERGYTF.

This clonotype was counted many times. The CDR3 sequence is CASSSYAGNNEQFF. CDR3 nucleotides: TGTGCCAGCAGCTCATACGCGGGAAACAATGAGCAGTTCTTC. This rearrangement joins TRBV7-6 to TRBJ2-1; perhaps TRBD2 as D (6 bases). Looked up from germline, CDR1 is SGHVS and CDR2 is FNYEAQ. Trimming removed 4 bases from V and 5 bases from J, with 12 bases in between. CDR3 size: 14 residues.

This clonotype was found many times. The rearrangement uses TRBV7-8 and TRBJ1-2; no clear D. Deletions cut 1 base from V and 7 bases from J, with 4 bases between. The CDR3 runs 11 residues. Germline V gene sequence: CDR1 SGHVS, CDR2 FQNEAQ. In DNA, the CDR3 is TGTGCCAGCAGCTTAGGAAGTGGCTACACCTTC. Translation: CASSLGSGYTF.

This clonotype has more than one count but fewer than ten. This chain joins TRBV13 and TRBJ1-3; a weak D match, TRBD1 (6 bases). CDR1 and CDR2 (germline): PRHDT, FYEKMQ (reference sequence). The CDR3 sequence is 16 residues long. The V end lost 5 bases, the J end lost 4 bases, and 18 bases lay between the germline ends. CDR3 nucleotides: TGTGCCAGCAGCCCAAGGTGGGGGGCCGCCGGAAACACCATATATTTT. As protein: CASSPRWGAAGNTIYF.

This chain connects TRBV28 to TRBJ1-1; D remains ambiguous. CDR3 length: 15 residues. Germline V gene data show CDR1 as MDHEN and CDR2 as SYDVKM. V was cut by 5 bases and J by 6 bases, with 19 bases left in between. The DNA of the CDR3 is TGTGCCAGCAGTCGAGGACGGGATTTTGACTCTGAAGCTTTCTTT. It yields the protein CASSRGRDFDSEAFF.

Remarks on this clonotype: The junction does not match germline at one end; this may be a read error. The chain links TRBV7-7 to TRBJ2-5, with a tentative D call TRBD1 (5 bases). Germline V lookup: CDR1 SSHAT, CDR2 FNYEAQ (reference sequence). CDR3 size: 15 residues. The CDR3 sequence is CASSLGVGYQETQYF. The CDR3 DNA reads as TGTGCTAGCAGCTTAGGGGTAGGGTACCAAGAGACCCAGTACTTC.

The J gene is TRBJ2-3, the V gene TRBV7-9; D call uncertain. Trimming cost V 7 bases and J 12 bases, with 14 bases left between them. The CDR3 sequence is 11 residues long. Germline loops: CDR1 SEHNR, CDR2 FQNEAQ (reference sequence). Here the CDR3 DNA reads TGTGCCAGCAACTACCCGACCAATCAGTATTTT. Its translation: CASNYPTNQYF.

The rearrangement joins TRBV5-1 to TRBJ1-6; 8 bases fit TRBD1. The CDR3 sequence is 17 residues long. Germline CDR1 reads SGHRS; CDR2 reads YFSETQ. Unmatched junction bases numbered 7, after V lost 3 bases and J lost 2 bases. This CDR3 is CASSSGETGAYNSPLHF. The CDR3 DNA sequence: TGCGCCAGCAGCTCGGGGGAGACAGGGGCCTATAATTCACCCCTCCACTTT.

This clonotype was detected only a few times. This chain connects TRBV10-3 to TRBJ1-5; D call uncertain. The V gene's germline CDR1 is ENHRY and CDR2 SYGVKD. The CDR3 sequence is 15 residues long. Trimming took 2 bases from V and 5 from J, leaving 13 bases between them. The CDR3 spells CAISEGGVVHQPQHF. CDR3 coding DNA: TGTGCCATCAGTGAGGGTGGGGTAGTCCATCAGCCCCAGCATTTT.

This clonotype has just a few counts. V is TRBV7-2 and J is TRBJ2-3; unclear D gene. This CDR3 is 13 amino acids long. With 8 bases removed from V and 5 bases from J, the gap between germline ends came to 14 bases. Germline loops: CDR1 SGHTA, CDR2 FQGNSA. The CDR3 here is CASSRVVQDTQYF. DNA of the CDR3: TGTGCCAGCTCTCGGGTGGTCCAAGATACGCAGTATTTT. The variable domain in full, completed from reference TRBV7-2 and TRBJ2-3, reads GAGVSQSPSNKVTEKGKDVELRCDPISGHTALYWYRQSLGQGLEFLIYFQGNSAPDKSGLPSDRFSAERTGGSVSTLTIQRTQQEDSAVYLCASSRVVQDTQYFGPGTRLTVL.

Only a few counts were recorded for this clonotype. The J gene is TRBJ1-2, the V gene TRBV5-1, with TRBD1 matching 7 bases. The ends lost 4 bases at V and 4 bases at J; junction bases unmatched: 7. The CDR3 is made up of 14 amino acids. Germline loops: CDR1 SGHRS, CDR2 YFSETQ. DNA of the CDR3: TGCGCCAGCAGCGATAGACAGGGTGCCTATGGCTACACCTTC. Protein sequence: CASSDRQGAYGYTF.

The sample holds many counts of this clonotype. V and J are TRBV7-2 and TRBJ1-1; D remains ambiguous. Trimming pared 5 bases from V and 0 bases from J, leaving 7 bases between. Germline assignment: CDR1 SGHTA and CDR2 FQGNSA. This CDR3 has 13 amino acids. Written as DNA, the CDR3 is TGTGCCAGCAGCCCCCATATGAACACTGAAGCTTTCTTT. This gives the protein CASSPHMNTEAFF.

This clonotype showed up many times. V is TRBV12-3 or TRBV12-4 and J is TRBJ2-2; a weak D match, TRBD2 (5 bases). The CDR3 runs to 13 residues. For the CDR3, the DNA is TGTGCGTTCTCCCGCGGAGGCACCGGGGAGCTGTTTTTT. Translation gives CAFSRGGTGELFF.

There are many counts of this clonotype. The chain joins TRBV12-3 or TRBV12-4 to TRBJ1-1, with TRBD1 as a possible D gene (5 bases). This CDR3 region has 11 residues. The V gene lost 5 bases and the J gene lost 7 bases, with 8 bases spanning the gap. This CDR3 reads CASSRQLEAFF. The CDR3 region has the DNA TGTGCCAGCAGTCGACAGCTTGAAGCTTTCTTT.

The table lists this clonotype with many counts. The gene calls are TRBV12-3 or TRBV12-4 and TRBJ2-6; D is undetermined. This CDR3 comprises 14 residues. The ends were cut back, 3 bases at V and 2 bases at J, with 5 bases in the middle. The CDR3 DNA follows: TGTGCCAGCAGTTTTCGCCCTGGGGCCAACGTCCTGACTTTC. Its translation: CASSFRPGANVLTF.

The chain employs TRBV11-1 and TRBJ2-1; 8 bases are shared with TRBD1. J was trimmed by 4 bases and V by 6 bases; bases with no gene match: 11. This CDR3 spans 16 amino acids. CDR1 SGHAT and CDR2 FQDESV come from the germline V gene (reference sequence). CDR3 protein: CASRLGQANPYNEQFF. CDR3 nucleotide sequence: TGTGCCAGCAGACTGGGACAGGCGAACCCTTACAATGAGCAGTTCTTC.